The 17 T cell receptor beta chains below all came from one sample that was sequenced in a study of blood T cell repertoires in COVID-19. Sequencing used immunoSEQ multiplex PCR; TCRdb keeps in-frame clones, though not all of them. The sample has 150,000 or so clones, 80% to 90% seen once. Specimen: peripheral blood. These receptors came from a man aged 18 to 30 with COVID-19, enrolled during active disease.

The chain carries TRBV28 and TRBJ2-7, with 8 bases that match TRBD1. With V trimmed by 3 bases and J by 7 bases, 8 bases remained unmatched. The germline V gene has CDR1 MDHEN and CDR2 SYDVKM. The CDR3 loop spans 14 amino acids. This CDR3 reads CASSLAGGAGEQYF. As DNA, the CDR3 is TGTGCCAGCAGTTTGGCAGGGGGCGCGGGAGAGCAGTACTTC.

J is TRBJ1-1 and V is TRBV12-3 or TRBV12-4; TRBD1 might be the D (5 bases). The CDR3 has 12 amino acids. Trimming took off 5 bases at V and 1 base at J, with 5 bases between the two ends. The CDR3 nucleotides are TGTGCCAGCAGTCAGGGGAACACTGAAGCTTTCTTT. It yields the protein CASSQGNTEAFF.

The V call is TRBV7-2, the J call TRBJ2-2; D unresolved. Trimming left V 0 bases short and J 7 bases short, with 9 bases between. CDR1 and CDR2 (germline): SGHTA, FQGNSA. The CDR3 loop spans 14 amino acids. The DNA for the CDR3 is TGTGCCAGCAGCTTAGCGCCCCGGGTCGGGGAGCTGTTTTTT. This encodes CASSLAPRVGELFF.

This clone was seen more than once but under ten times. The genes are TRBV6-4 and TRBJ2-1; the D is unclear. Germline V lookup: CDR1 MRHNA, CDR2 SNTAGT. V was pared by 3 bases and J by 6 bases, with 12 bases between. The CDR3 length is 14 residues. The CDR3 DNA is TGTGCCAGCAGTGAGGGCCCACGCCCCAATGAGCAGTTCTTC. Its protein product is CASSEGPRPNEQFF.

This chain links TRBV27 with TRBJ2-7; 8 bases are a match to TRBD2. The J segment lost 5 bases and the V segment lost 10 bases, leaving 10 bases of the junction unmatched. This CDR3 contains 13 residues. CDR1 MNHEY and CDR2 SMNVEV come from the germline V gene (reference sequence). The CDR3 protein is CATTAGAGNEQYF. The CDR3 bases are TGTGCCACCACAGCGGGAGCGGGAAACGAGCAGTACTTC.

V is TRBV28 and J is TRBJ1-1; 9 bases are shared with TRBD1. Unmatched junction bases numbered 9, after V lost 11 bases and J lost 5 bases. This CDR3 has 13 residues. The V gene's germline CDR1 is MDHEN and CDR2 SYDVKM. The CDR3 region has the DNA TGTGCCGGAAGGGGACAGGGATGGACTGAAGCTTTCTTT. Encoded protein: CAGRGQGWTEAFF.

V usage is TRBV6-2 or TRBV6-3 and J usage is TRBJ2-5, with 9 bases aligning to TRBD2. The ends lost 4 bases at V and 4 bases at J; junction bases unmatched: 7. This CDR3 has 15 amino acids. Germline assignment: CDR1 MNHEY and CDR2 SVGEGT. Here the CDR3 DNA reads TGTGCCAGCAGTTTGGATAGCGGGAGCGGAGAGACCCAGTACTTC. This sequence encodes CASSLDSGSGETQYF.

Only a few counts were recorded for this clone. V and J are TRBV28 and TRBJ2-1; TRBD2 matches 7 bases. J lost 7 bases, V lost 5 bases, and 14 bases had no gene match. The germline CDR1 and CDR2 sequences are MDHEN and SYDVKM. This CDR3 is 16 amino acids long. The DNA for the CDR3 is TGTGCCAGCAGTCCGGGGACGGGACTATTCGGAAATGAGCAGTTCTTC. Its protein is CASSPGTGLFGNEQFF.

The rearrangement joins TRBV12-3 or TRBV12-4 to TRBJ2-2; unclear D gene. The V end lost 3 bases, the J end lost 8 bases, and 7 bases lay between the germline ends. This CDR3 has 12 amino acids. The chain's CDR3 is CASSFSGGELFF. The CDR3 DNA sequence: TGTGCCAGCAGTTTTTCCGGGGGGGAGCTGTTTTTT.

The V call is TRBV3-1 (or the pseudogene TRBV3-2), the J call TRBJ2-3; 7 bases agree with TRBD1. The CDR3 spans 18 residues. Germline CDR1 is LGHDT and CDR2 is YNNKEL (reference sequence). Trimming cost V 1 base and J 6 bases; bases outside gene matches: 16. As DNA, the CDR3 is TGTGCCAGCAGCCAAGCTTACCTGGGGACAGAGGATGCGGATACGCAGTATTTT. It encodes CASSQAYLGTEDADTQYF.

V usage is TRBV19 and J usage is TRBJ2-7; 9 positions agree with TRBD2. After removal of 5 bases from V and 4 bases from J, the junction contained 12 bases not matched to a gene. The CDR3 loop spans 16 amino acids. Germline CDR1 reads LNHDA; CDR2 reads SQIVND (reference sequence). The CDR3 spells CASSPTLAGALYEQYF. The DNA for the CDR3 is TGTGCCAGTAGTCCAACCTTAGCGGGAGCGCTTTACGAGCAGTACTTC.

This clone was recorded once. The V and J genes are TRBV5-4 and TRBJ2-3; 9 bases line up with TRBD2. Germline trimming cut 0 bases from V and 4 bases from J; bases unmatched to any gene: 9. Per germline, CDR1 SGHNT and CDR2 YYREEE (reference sequence). This CDR3 has 17 amino acids. CDR3 residues: CASSLGRAGGRADTQYF. The DNA of the CDR3 is TGTGCCAGCAGCTTGGGCCGAGCGGGAGGTAGGGCAGATACGCAGTATTTT.

The chain joins TRBV6-5 to TRBJ1-5; D gene unclear. The V end was cut by 11 bases, the J end by 6 bases, with 17 bases between. CDR1 and CDR2 from the germline V gene are MNHEY and SVGAGI. The CDR3 spans 13 residues. The CDR3 region is CAASWAAGQPQHF. In DNA form, the CDR3 reads TGTGCCGCCTCCTGGGCCGCCGGTCAGCCCCAGCATTTT.

Concerning this clone itself: One end of the junction varies from germline; a read error may be responsible. The V gene is TRBV5-6, the J gene TRBJ1-4; 9 bases line up with TRBD1. The germline V gene has CDR1 SGHDT and CDR2 YYEEEE. The CDR3 is 14 amino acids. The CDR3 region is CASSDGTGREKLLF. In nucleotides, the CDR3 is TGTGCCAGCAGCGATGGGACAGGGAGGGAAAAACTGCTTTTT.

The chain couples TRBV4-3 to TRBJ1-2, with 7 bases lining up with TRBD1. V was pared by 4 bases and J by 7 bases, with 12 bases of the junction left unmatched. The CDR3 extends over 15 amino acids. Per the germline V gene, CDR1 is LGHNA and CDR2 is YSLEER. The CDR3 DNA sequence: TGCGCCAGCAGCCCTTACAGGGGACTAGTCGGTGGCTACACCTTC. Encoded protein: CASSPYRGLVGGYTF.

The chain has TRBV5-1 and TRBJ2-1, with TRBD1 as a possible D gene (6 bases). This CDR3 region has 12 residues. Germline V gives CDR1 SGHRS, CDR2 YFSETQ. Trimming cost V 7 bases and J 6 bases, with 11 bases left between them. The CDR3 nucleotides are TGCGCCAGCCGACAGGAAGGCAATGAGCAGTTCTTC. The encoded protein is CASRQEGNEQFF.

The chain joins TRBV10-3 to TRBJ1-3; tentative D call: TRBD1 (5 bases). This CDR3 has 17 residues. CDR1 is ENHRY, CDR2 SYGVKD, per germline. The ends were cut back, 3 bases at V and 0 bases at J, with 15 bases in the middle. The chain's CDR3 is CAISDLGRGSSGNTIYF. Here the CDR3 DNA reads TGTGCCATCAGTGACCTAGGTCGGGGGAGCTCTGGAAACACCATATATTTT.